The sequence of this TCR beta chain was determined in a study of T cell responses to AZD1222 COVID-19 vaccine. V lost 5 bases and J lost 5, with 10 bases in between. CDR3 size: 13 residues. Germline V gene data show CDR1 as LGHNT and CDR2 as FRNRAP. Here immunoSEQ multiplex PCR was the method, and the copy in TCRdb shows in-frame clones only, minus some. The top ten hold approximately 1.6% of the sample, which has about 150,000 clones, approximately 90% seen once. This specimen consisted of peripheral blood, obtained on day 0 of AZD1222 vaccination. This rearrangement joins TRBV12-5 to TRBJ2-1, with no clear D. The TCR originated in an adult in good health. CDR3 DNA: TGTGCTAGTGGTCCAAGATCCAACAATGAGCAGTTCTTC. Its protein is CASGPRSNNEQFF.